This T cell receptor beta chain was sequenced in a study of technical replicates of blood from several donors. CDR1 and CDR2 from the germline V gene are MNHEY and SVGAGI. This CDR3 spans 13 amino acids. Trimming cost V 6 bases and J 5 bases; bases outside gene matches: 6. Repertoires were generated with immunoSEQ multiplex PCR, while TCRdb's copy carries only in-frame clones and drops some. The data show tens of thousands of clones, around nine tenths seen once. The chain combines TRBV6-5 with TRBJ1-2, with 7 bases identical to TRBD1. Source material: T cells isolated from PBMCs. This TCR was recovered from a human donor in good health. For the CDR3, the DNA is TGTGCCAGCAGACTAACAGGGGAATATGGCTACACCTTC. The encoded protein is CASRLTGEYGYTF.